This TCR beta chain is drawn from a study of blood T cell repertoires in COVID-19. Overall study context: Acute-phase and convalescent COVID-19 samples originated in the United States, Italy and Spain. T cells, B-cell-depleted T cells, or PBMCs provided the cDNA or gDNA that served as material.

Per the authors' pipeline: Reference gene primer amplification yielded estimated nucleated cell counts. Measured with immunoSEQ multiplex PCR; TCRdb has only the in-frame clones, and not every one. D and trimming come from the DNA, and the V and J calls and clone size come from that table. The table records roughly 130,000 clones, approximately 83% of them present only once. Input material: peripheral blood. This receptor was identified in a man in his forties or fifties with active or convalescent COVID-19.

The CDR3 region has the DNA TGTGCCAGCAGTGGGGCCAGGGGAGAGACCCAGTACTTC. Translated: CASSGARGETQYF. This rearrangement joins TRBV2 to TRBJ2-5; tentatively, D is TRBD1 (6 bases). V was clipped by 4 bases and J by 4 bases, with 10 bases between them. The CDR3 has 13 amino acids. Looked up from germline, CDR1 is SNHLY and CDR2 is FYNNEI.